This is a list of T cell receptor beta chains from one sample in a study of early T cells in non-severe SARS-CoV-2 infection. A single record per CDR3 protein comes from TCRdb applying MiXCR to the 5' RACE reads. Of 95,000 to 100,000 distinct CDR3 sequences in the sample, approximately 11% were seen once. The sequenced sample was whole blood. The source of these receptors is an adult who was a healthcare worker with PCR-confirmed SARS-CoV-2 infection or an uninfected control (not recorded which). Each CDR3 is given with its conserved first and last residue. Each record gives: clone size, CDR3 length, J gene, D gene, V gene, CDR3 protein, CDR3 DNA. The D gene is left open where the match is weak. A row's size may be missing; if present it is once, few, many or a size class.

>many|14|TRBJ1-1|-|TRBV18
CASSPTAIPTEAFF
TGTGCCAGCTCACCGACGGCCATACCCACTGAAGCTTTCTTT
>-|16|TRBJ1-3|-|TRBV20-1
CSAPAMGGVPGNTIYF
TGCAGTGCCCCTGCCATGGGGGGTGTACCTGGAAACACCATATATTTT
>-|15|TRBJ2-3|-|TRBV5-1
CASCGQLGSTDTQYF
TGCGCCAGCTGCGGACAGTTGGGTAGCACAGATACGCAGTATTTT
>-|14|TRBJ2-1|-|TRBV18
CASSPPRGIDEQFF
TGTGCCAGCTCCCCCCCCCGGGGTATCGATGAGCAGTTCTTC
>many|15|TRBJ2-7|-|TRBV14
CASSQDLGRTTVQYF
TGTGCCAGCAGCCAAGATCTGGGACGGACTACGGTGCAGTACTTC
>-|13|TRBJ2-7|-|TRBV4-1
CASSQDYRDEQYF
TGCGCCAGCAGCCAAGATTACAGGGACGAGCAGTACTTC
>few|11|TRBJ2-1|-|TRBV10-3
CAIRRYNEQFF
TGTGCCATCAGAAGGTACAATGAGCAGTTCTTC
>-|16|TRBJ2-3|-|TRBV5-4
CASSLDRIVGADTQYF
TGTGCCAGCAGCTTGGATCGAATAGTAGGGGCAGATACGCAGTATTTT
>many|19|TRBJ2-5|-|TRBV27
CASSLSAPFHEGRKETQYF
TGTGCCAGCAGTTTATCTGCGCCGTTCCACGAGGGGCGGAAAGAGACCCAGTACTTC
>many|11|TRBJ1-4|-|TRBV20-1
CSPRNNEKLFF
TGCAGTCCCCGGAATAATGAAAAACTGTTTTTT
>-|15|TRBJ1-1|-|TRBV28
CASSRAGSLNTEAFF
TGTGCCAGCAGTCGCGCGGGCAGCCTGAACACTGAAGCTTTCTTT
>few|15|TRBJ2-7|-|TRBV12-3/TRBV12-4
CASSPRSSPFYEQYF
TGTGCCAGCAGCCCCAGGTCGAGTCCATTCTACGAGCAGTACTTC
>-|13|TRBJ1-1|-|TRBV30
CASTLKGKTEAFF
TGTGCCTCCACCCTAAAGGGGAAAACTGAAGCTTTCTTT
>few|14|TRBJ2-7|-|TRBV7-9
CASSRGGGVYEQYF
TGTGCCAGCAGCCGTGGCGGTGGGGTCTACGAGCAGTACTTC
>-|16|TRBJ1-1|-|TRBV20-1
CSARVTTGQGYTEAFF
TGCAGTGCTAGAGTAACTACGGGGCAGGGGTACACTGAAGCTTTCTTT
>many|17|TRBJ2-2|-|TRBV4-1
CASSQVDLGLSVGELFF
TGCGCCAGCAGCCAAGTTGACCTGGGCCTCTCAGTCGGGGAGCTGTTTTTT
>-|15|TRBJ2-6|-|TRBV5-1
CASSLGTAGANVLTF
TGCGCCAGCAGCTTGGGTACCGCGGGGGCCAACGTCCTGACTTTC
>-|14|TRBJ2-7|TRBD2|TRBV2
CASSVRASGNEQYF
TGTGCCAGCAGCGTTAGGGCTAGCGGGAACGAGCAGTACTTC
>-|16|TRBJ2-1|TRBD2|TRBV9
CASSPEGLAVRNEQFF
TGTGCCAGCAGCCCCGAGGGACTAGCCGTGAGGAATGAGCAGTTCTTC
>few|14|TRBJ1-1|-|TRBV3-1
CASSTRTGYTEAFF
TGTGCCAGCAGCACCCGCACGGGTTACACTGAAGCTTTCTTT
>few|17|TRBJ1-1|-|TRBV30
CAWSESGVVDFNTEAFF
TGTGCCTGGAGTGAATCAGGGGTGGTCGATTTTAACACTGAAGCTTTCTTT
>many|13|TRBJ1-1|-|TRBV12-3/TRBV12-4
CASSLEVVAEAFF
TGTGCCAGCAGTTTAGAAGTGGTCGCTGAAGCTTTCTTT
>few|14|TRBJ1-2|-|TRBV6-6
CASSSRGLEDGYTF
TGTGCCAGCAGTTCCAGGGGTTTAGAAGATGGCTACACCTTC
>-|14|TRBJ1-2|-|TRBV7-3
CASSFTPQGDGYTF
TGTGCCAGCAGCTTCACCCCCCAGGGTGACGGCTACACCTTC
>once|15|TRBJ2-6|TRBD1|TRBV28
CASSTGGPLANVLTF
TGTGCCAGCAGTACAGGGGGCCCACTAGCCAACGTCCTGACTTTC
>few|15|TRBJ2-1|-|TRBV5-1
CASSLEEPSYNEQFF
TGCGCCAGCAGCTTGGAGGAGCCTTCCTACAATGAGCAGTTCTTC
>once|11|TRBJ2-7|-|TRBV29-1
CSVVRGYEQYF
TGCAGCGTTGTTAGGGGTTACGAGCAGTACTTC
>-|12|TRBJ1-6|-|TRBV28
CASSLPARPLHF
TGTGCCAGCAGTCTCCCGGCGAGACCCCTCCACTTT
>few|14|TRBJ2-1|-|TRBV7-6
CASSLAGWANEQFF
TGTGCCAGCAGCTTAGCGGGATGGGCGAATGAGCAGTTCTTC
>few|15|TRBJ2-1|-|TRBV6-5
CASSYSSVGDNEQFF
TGTGCCAGCAGTTACTCCTCCGTGGGCGACAATGAGCAGTTCTTC
>few|13|TRBJ2-2|-|TRBV2
CASLDPNTGELFF
TGTGCCAGCCTAGACCCGAACACCGGGGAGCTGTTTTTT
>many|16|TRBJ2-1|TRBD2|TRBV10-1
CASSGISGRAGNEQFF
TGCGCCAGCAGTGGGATAAGCGGGAGGGCCGGGAATGAGCAGTTCTTC
>many|11|TRBJ1-3|-|TRBV11-2
CASSFRNTIYF
TGTGCCAGCAGCTTTAGGAACACCATATATTTT
>many|16|TRBJ2-3|-|TRBV6-6
CASSYSITDSTDTQYF
TGTGCCAGCAGTTACTCGATCACGGATAGCACAGATACGCAGTATTTT
>many|15|TRBJ2-6|-|TRBV19
CASSSGTAGANVLTF
TGTGCCAGTAGCTCGGGTACGGCTGGGGCCAACGTCCTGACTTTC
>-|13|TRBJ2-1|-|TRBV20-1
CSARPTSKNEQFF
TGCAGTGCTAGACCCACTAGCAAAAATGAGCAGTTCTTC
>-|13|TRBJ2-2|TRBD2|TRBV29-1
CSVVGLGTGELFF
TGCAGCGTTGTAGGACTAGGCACCGGGGAGCTGTTTTTT
>many|15|TRBJ1-5|TRBD1|TRBV6-5
CASSPDRGLHQPQHF
TGTGCCAGCAGCCCCGACAGGGGGCTTCATCAGCCCCAGCATTTT
>many|12|TRBJ1-2|-|TRBV9
CASSQGPRDYTF
TGTGCCAGCAGCCAAGGACCCCGCGACTACACCTTC
>-|15|TRBJ2-5|-|TRBV19
CASSYRDIKSETQYF
TGTGCCAGTAGTTACCGGGACATCAAATCGGAGACCCAGTACTTC
>many|16|TRBJ1-1|-|TRBV5-1
CASSSAATTENTEAFF
TGCGCCAGCAGCTCGGCCGCTACGACTGAGAACACTGAAGCTTTCTTT
>many|15|TRBJ1-4|-|TRBV27
CASSSSGATNEKLFF
TGTGCCAGCAGTTCTTCAGGGGCAACTAATGAAAAACTGTTTTTT
>-|15|TRBJ2-7|TRBD1|TRBV6-2/TRBV6-3
CASSYPPGQTYEQYF
TGTGCCAGCAGTTACCCACCGGGACAGACCTACGAGCAGTACTTC
>few|13|TRBJ2-1|TRBD2|TRBV11-2
CASSLSGTSAQFF
TGTGCCAGCAGCCTTTCCGGGACTAGCGCTCAGTTCTTC
>few|15|TRBJ2-7|TRBD1|TRBV5-5
CASRSRQGASDEQYF
TGTGCCAGCAGGAGCAGACAGGGGGCGAGCGACGAGCAGTACTTC
>many|15|TRBJ2-6|-|TRBV11-3
CASSLGASGANVLTF
TGTGCCAGCAGCTTAGGGGCTTCTGGGGCCAACGTCCTGACTTTC
>-|13|TRBJ1-2|TRBD1|TRBV18
CASSSTGEHGYTF
TGTGCCAGCTCATCGACAGGGGAGCATGGCTACACCTTC
>many|16|TRBJ2-1|-|TRBV5-5
CASSLRFAAINNEQFF
TGTGCCAGCAGCTTGAGGTTCGCAGCTATAAACAATGAGCAGTTCTTC
>-|14|TRBJ2-7|-|TRBV28
CASSLYRPPYEQYF
TGTGCCAGCAGTTTATACAGGCCTCCCTACGAGCAGTACTTC
>many|11|TRBJ2-7|-|TRBV14
CASSQVYEQYF
TGTGCCAGCAGCCAAGTCTACGAGCAGTACTTC
>many|12|TRBJ1-1|-|TRBV7-9
CASSSDKLEAFF
TGTGCCAGCAGCTCTGACAAACTTGAAGCTTTCTTT
>many|17|TRBJ1-2|TRBD1|TRBV20-1
CSARDRVTGFASYGYTF
TGCAGTGCTAGAGATCGGGTGACAGGGTTTGCTTCCTATGGCTACACCTTC
>many|16|TRBJ2-1|-|TRBV4-2
CASSQPDPRVLDEQFF
TGTGCCAGCAGCCAACCGGACCCCAGGGTATTGGATGAGCAGTTCTTC
>few|15|TRBJ2-1|-|TRBV12-3/TRBV12-4
CASSMTGLLQTREFF
TGTGCCAGCAGTATGACAGGTCTACTCCAAACTAGGGAGTTCTTC
>-|17|TRBJ2-1|-|TRBV7-9
CASSPLNGYDSYNEQFF
TGTGCCAGCAGCCCTCTAAACGGCTACGACTCCTACAATGAGCAGTTCTTC
>-|12|TRBJ1-1|-|TRBV29-1
CSVRPGNTEAFF
TGCAGCGTCCGCCCAGGGAACACTGAAGCTTTCTTT
>many|13|TRBJ1-3|-|TRBV6-5
CATARPQGNTIYF
TGTGCCACCGCCAGGCCACAGGGAAACACCATATATTTT
>many|15|TRBJ2-1|-|TRBV14
CASSPRADPYNEQFF
TGTGCCAGCAGCCCAAGGGCGGATCCCTACAATGAGCAGTTCTTC